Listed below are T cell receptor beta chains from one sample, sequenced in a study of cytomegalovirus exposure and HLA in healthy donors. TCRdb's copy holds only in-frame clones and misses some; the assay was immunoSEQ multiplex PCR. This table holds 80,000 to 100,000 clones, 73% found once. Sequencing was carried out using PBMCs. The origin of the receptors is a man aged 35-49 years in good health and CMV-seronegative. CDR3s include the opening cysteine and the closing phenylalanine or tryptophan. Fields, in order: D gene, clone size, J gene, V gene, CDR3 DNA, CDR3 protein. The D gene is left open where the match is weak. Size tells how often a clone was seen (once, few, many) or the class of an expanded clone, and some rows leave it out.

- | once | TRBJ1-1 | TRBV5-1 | TGCGCCAGCAGCTTGGCCTGGAGGAACACTGAAGCTTTCTTT | CASSLAWRNTEAFF
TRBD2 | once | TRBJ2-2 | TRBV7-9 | TGTGCCAGCAGCCTGGGACTAGCGGGCTGGGAGCTGTTTTTT | CASSLGLAGWELFF
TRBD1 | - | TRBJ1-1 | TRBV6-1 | TGTGCCAGCAGGCCCATGGACAGGGAGAACACTGAAGCTTTCTTT | CASRPMDRENTEAFF
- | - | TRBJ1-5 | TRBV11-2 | TGTGCCAGCAGCTTATCGGGCAATCAGCCCCAGCATTTT | CASSLSGNQPQHF
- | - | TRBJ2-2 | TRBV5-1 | TGCGCCAGCAAACAGGACGACACCGGGGAGCTGTTTTTT | CASKQDDTGELFF
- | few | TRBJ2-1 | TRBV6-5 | TGTGCCAGCAGCCCCCGCGGCGGAAGGTATGAGCAGTTCTTC | CASSPRGGRYEQFF
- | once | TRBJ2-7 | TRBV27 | TGTGCCAGCAACCCTCTAAGTTCAGGGGCTTTTGTATTGGGATACGAGCAGTACTTC | CASNPLSSGAFVLGYEQYF
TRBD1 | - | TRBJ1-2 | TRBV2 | TGTGCCAGCAGGGACAGGCCCGTTTCTAACTATGGCTACACCTTC | CASRDRPVSNYGYTF
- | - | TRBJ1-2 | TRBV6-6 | TGTGCCAGCAGTTACTCGAACAGCTATGGCTACACCTTC | CASSYSNSYGYTF
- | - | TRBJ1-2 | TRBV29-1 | TGCAGCGTTGTGGGCAGCAACTATGGCTACACCTTC | CSVVGSNYGYTF
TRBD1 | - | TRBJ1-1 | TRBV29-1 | TGCAGCGTTCGACAGGGTCACACTGAAGCTTTCTTT | CSVRQGHTEAFF
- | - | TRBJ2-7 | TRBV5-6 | TGTGCCAGCAGCTTGGTGGCGGACTACGAGCAGTACTTC | CASSLVADYEQYF
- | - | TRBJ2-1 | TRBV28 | TGTGCCAGCAGATCCAGCGGGCTCCGCGAGCAGTTCTTC | CASRSSGLREQFF
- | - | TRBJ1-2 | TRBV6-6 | TGTGCCAGCAGTTACGACACGACCTATGGCTACACCTTC | CASSYDTTYGYTF
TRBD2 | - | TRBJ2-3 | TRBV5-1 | TGCGCCAGCAGCTCGAGTTTAGCGGGGACTAGCACAGATACGCAGTATTTT | CASSSSLAGTSTDTQYF
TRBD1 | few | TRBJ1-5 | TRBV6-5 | TGTGCCAGCAGTTTAACAGGGGAACAGCCCCAGCATTTT | CASSLTGEQPQHF
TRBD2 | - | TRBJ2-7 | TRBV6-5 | TGTGCCAGCACCCCTCCGGGGGGGCGTACCGAGCAGTACTTC | CASTPPGGRTEQYF